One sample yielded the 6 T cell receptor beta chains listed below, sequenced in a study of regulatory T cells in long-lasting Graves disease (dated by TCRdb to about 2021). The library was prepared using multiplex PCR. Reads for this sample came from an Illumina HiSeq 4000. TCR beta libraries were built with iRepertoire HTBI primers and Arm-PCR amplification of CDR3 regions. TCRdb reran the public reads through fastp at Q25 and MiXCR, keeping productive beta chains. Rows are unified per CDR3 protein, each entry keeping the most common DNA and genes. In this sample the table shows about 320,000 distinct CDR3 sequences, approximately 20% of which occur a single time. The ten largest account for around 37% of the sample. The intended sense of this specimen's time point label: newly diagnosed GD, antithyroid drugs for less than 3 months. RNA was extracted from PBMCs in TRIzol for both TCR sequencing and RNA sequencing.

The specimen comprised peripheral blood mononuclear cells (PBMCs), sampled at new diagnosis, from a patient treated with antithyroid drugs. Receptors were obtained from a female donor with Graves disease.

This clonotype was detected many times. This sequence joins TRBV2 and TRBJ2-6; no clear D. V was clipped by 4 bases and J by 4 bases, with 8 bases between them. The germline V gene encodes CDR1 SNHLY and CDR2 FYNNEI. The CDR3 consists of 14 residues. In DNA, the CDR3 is TGTGCCAGCAGTGGGGCGTCCGGGGCCAACGTCCTGACTTTC. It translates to CASSGASGANVLTF.

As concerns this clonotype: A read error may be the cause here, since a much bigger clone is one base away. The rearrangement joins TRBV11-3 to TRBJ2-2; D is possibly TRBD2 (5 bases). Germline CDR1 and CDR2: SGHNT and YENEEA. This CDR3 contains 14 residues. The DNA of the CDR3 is TGTTCCAGCAGCTTAGGGCCAGGAGGCGGGGAGCTGTTTTTT. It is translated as CSSSLGPGGGELFF.

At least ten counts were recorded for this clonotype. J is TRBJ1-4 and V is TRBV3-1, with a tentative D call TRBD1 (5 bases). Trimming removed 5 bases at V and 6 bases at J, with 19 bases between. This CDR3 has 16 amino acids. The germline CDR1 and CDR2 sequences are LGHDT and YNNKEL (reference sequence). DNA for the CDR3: TGTGCCAGCAGCGCCCGGGGTGTTACGGGGGATGAAAAACTGTTTTTT. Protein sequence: CASSARGVTGDEKLFF. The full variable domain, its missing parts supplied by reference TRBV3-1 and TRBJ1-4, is DTAVSQTPKYLVTQMGNDKSIKCEQNLGHDTMYWYKQDSKKFLKIMFSYNNKELIINETVPNRFSPKSPDKAHLNLHINSLELGDSAVYFCASSARGVTGDEKLFFGSGTQLSVL.

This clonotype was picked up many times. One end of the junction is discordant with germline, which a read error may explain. The CDR3 nucleotides are TGTGCCAGCAAAAAGGACGGTGGGCCTTGGAATGATCAGTGCTTC. Translating it yields CASKKDGGPWNDQCF. This chain links TRBV19 with TRBJ2-1, with unresolved D. This CDR3 has 15 amino acids. Germline V lookup: CDR1 LNHDA, CDR2 SQIVND (reference sequence).

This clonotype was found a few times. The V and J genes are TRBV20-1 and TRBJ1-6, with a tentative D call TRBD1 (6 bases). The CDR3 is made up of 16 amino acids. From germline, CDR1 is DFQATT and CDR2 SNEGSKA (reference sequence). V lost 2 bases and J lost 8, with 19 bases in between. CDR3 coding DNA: TGCAGTGCTAGATCCCGGGGGGGCGGTCGGCATTCACCCCTCCACTTT. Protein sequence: CSARSRGGGRHSPLHF.

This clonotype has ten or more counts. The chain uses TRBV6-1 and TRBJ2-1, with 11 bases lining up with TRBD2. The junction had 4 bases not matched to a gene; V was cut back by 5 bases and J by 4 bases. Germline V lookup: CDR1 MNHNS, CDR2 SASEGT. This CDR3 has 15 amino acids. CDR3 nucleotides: TGTGCCAGCAGTACTAGCGGGAGTAGGTACAATGAGCAGTTCTTC. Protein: CASSTSGSRYNEQFF.